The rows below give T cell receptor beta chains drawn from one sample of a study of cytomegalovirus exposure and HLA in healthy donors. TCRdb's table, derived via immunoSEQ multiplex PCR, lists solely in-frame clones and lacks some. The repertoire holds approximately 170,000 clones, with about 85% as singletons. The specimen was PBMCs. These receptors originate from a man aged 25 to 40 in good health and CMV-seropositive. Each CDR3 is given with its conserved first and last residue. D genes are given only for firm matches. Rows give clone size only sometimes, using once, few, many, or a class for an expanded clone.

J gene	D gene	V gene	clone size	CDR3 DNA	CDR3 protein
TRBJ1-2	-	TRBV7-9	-	TGTGCCAGCAGCTTCGGAGGCAACTATGGCTACACCTTC	CASSFGGNYGYTF
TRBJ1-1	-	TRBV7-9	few	TGTGCCAGCAGCAGGGGAGGGTTGGGCACTGAAGCTTTCTTT	CASSRGGLGTEAFF
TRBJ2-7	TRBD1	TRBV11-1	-	TGTGCCAGCAGCCTCACAGGGGTCGAGCAGTACTTC	CASSLTGVEQYF
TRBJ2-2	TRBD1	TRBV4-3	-	TGCGCCAGCAGCTATGACAGGGCTCGCGGGCAGCTGTTTTTT	CASSYDRARGQLFF
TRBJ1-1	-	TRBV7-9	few	TGTGCCAGCAGAAGGGAGGGGGAAGCTTTCTTT	CASRREGEAFF
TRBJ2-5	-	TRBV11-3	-	TGTGCCAGCAGCGGAACGGGAACCCAAGAGACCCAGTACTTC	CASSGTGTQETQYF
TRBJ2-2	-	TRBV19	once	TGTGCCAGTAGTCCCGTCGAGGGGGCCGGGGAGCTGTTTTTT	CASSPVEGAGELFF
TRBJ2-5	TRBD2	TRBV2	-	TGTGCCAGCAGGGAAACTAGCGGGAAAAAAGAGACCCAGTACTTC	CASRETSGKKETQYF
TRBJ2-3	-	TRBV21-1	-	TGTGCCAGCAGCAGATGGCCAGGGATGGTTCGGAGGGCAGATACGCAGTATTTT	CASSRWPGMVRRADTQYF
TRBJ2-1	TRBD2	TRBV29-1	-	TGCAGCGTTGAGGGGACTAGCGGGAGATTCGACAATGAGCAGTTCTTC	CSVEGTSGRFDNEQFF
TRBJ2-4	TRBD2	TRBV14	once	TGTGCCAGCAGCCACCCCCGGGGGGGGGTGGACATTCAGTACTTC	CASSHPRGGVDIQYF
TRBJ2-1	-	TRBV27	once	TGTGCCAGCAGTTTATACTTCGTAGCGACCAGCTCCTACAATGAGCAGTTCTTC	CASSLYFVATSSYNEQFF
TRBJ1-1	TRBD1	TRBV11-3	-	TGTGCCAGCAGCCAGAGACAGGGACCGAACACTGAAGCTTTCTTT	CASSQRQGPNTEAFF
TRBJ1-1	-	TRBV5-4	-	TGTGCCAGCAGCTTGGAAGGAGGGAGAATGAACACTGAAGCTTTCTTT	CASSLEGGRMNTEAFF
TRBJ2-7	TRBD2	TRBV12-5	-	TGTGCTAGTGGTCCCTCACAGGAGCGGGGACTTGGCGAGCAGTACTTC	CASGPSQERGLGEQYF
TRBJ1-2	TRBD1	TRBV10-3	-	TGTGCCTTCGGGACAGGGAGTGGCTACACCTTC	CAFGTGSGYTF
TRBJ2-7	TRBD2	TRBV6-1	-	TGTGCCAGCATTATTAGCGGGAGTCGTTACGAGCAGTACTTC	CASIISGSRYEQYF
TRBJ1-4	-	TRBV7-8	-	TGTGCCAGCCAGGAAACCACTAATGAAAAACTGTTTTTT	CASQETTNEKLFF
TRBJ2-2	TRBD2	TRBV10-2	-	TGCGCCAGCACCCCTAGCGGGGGAAGGGGGGAGCTGTTTTTT	CASTPSGGRGELFF
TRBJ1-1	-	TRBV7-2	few	TGTGCCAGCAGCTCCCGCGGGGTTGGGAACACTGAAGCTTTCTTT	CASSSRGVGNTEAFF
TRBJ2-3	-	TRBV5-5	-	TGTGCCAGCAGCTTGGCCGACGGGAGCACAGATACGCAGTATTTT	CASSLADGSTDTQYF
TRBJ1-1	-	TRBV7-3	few	TGTGCCAGCAGGCAGCAGGGGATGTACACTGAAGCTTTCTTT	CASRQQGMYTEAFF
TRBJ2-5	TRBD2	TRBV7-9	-	TGTTCCAGCAGCTTAGTAGGGACTAGCGAGGAGACCCAGTACTTC	CSSSLVGTSEETQYF
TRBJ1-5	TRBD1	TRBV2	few	TGTGCCAGCAGTAAGGGACAGGGGCAGCCCCAGCATTTT	CASSKGQGQPQHF
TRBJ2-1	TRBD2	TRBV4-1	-	TGCGCCAGCAGCCATTCGCCTCTAGCGGGGGCTTACAATGAGCAGTTCTTC	CASSHSPLAGAYNEQFF
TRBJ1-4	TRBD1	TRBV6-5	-	TGTGCCAGCAGTTACCTGGGACAGGGGACGGAAAAACTGTTTTTT	CASSYLGQGTEKLFF
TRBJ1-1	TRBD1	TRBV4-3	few	TGCGCCAGCAGCCACGGGACAGGGGATGCGTACACTGAAGCTTTCTTT	CASSHGTGDAYTEAFF
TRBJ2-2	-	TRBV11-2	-	TGTGCCAGCAGCTTAGCGACTTTCACCGGGGAGCTGTTTTTT	CASSLATFTGELFF
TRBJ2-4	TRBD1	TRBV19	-	TGTGCCAGTAGTCCAAAGGGACAGGGAAAGATTCAGTACTTC	CASSPKGQGKIQYF
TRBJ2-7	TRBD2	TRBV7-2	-	TGTGCCAGCAGCCAGCGGGGGGGCTCCTACGAGCAGTACTTC	CASSQRGGSYEQYF
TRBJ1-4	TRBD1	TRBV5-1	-	TGCGCCAGCAGCACCCGACAGGGGAGCCGCGAAAAACTGTTTTTT	CASSTRQGSREKLFF
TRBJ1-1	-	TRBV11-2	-	TGTGCCAGCAGCTTAGCTTTGGGGGCAAGGAACACTGAAGCTTTCTTT	CASSLALGARNTEAFF
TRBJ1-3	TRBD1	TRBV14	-	TGTGCCAGCAGCCAACCGACAGGGCCCGCTTCTGGAAACACCATATATTTT	CASSQPTGPASGNTIYF
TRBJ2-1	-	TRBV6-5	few	TGTGCCAGCAGTTACGTAATAGCGGACAATGAGCAGTTCTTC	CASSYVIADNEQFF
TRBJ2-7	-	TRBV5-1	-	TGCGCCAGCAGCCGAGGGGGAAACTCCTACGAGCAGTACTTC	CASSRGGNSYEQYF
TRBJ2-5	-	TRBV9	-	TGTGCCAGCAGCGTAGGTAGCGGAACCAGGGAAGAGACCCAGTACTTC	CASSVGSGTREETQYF